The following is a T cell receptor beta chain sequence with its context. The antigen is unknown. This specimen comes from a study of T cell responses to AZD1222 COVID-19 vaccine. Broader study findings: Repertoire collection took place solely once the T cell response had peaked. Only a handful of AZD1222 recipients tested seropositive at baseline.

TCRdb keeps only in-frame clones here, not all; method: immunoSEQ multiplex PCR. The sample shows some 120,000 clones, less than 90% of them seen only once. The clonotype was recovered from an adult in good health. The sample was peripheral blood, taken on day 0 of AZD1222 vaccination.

The CDR3: CASNPGIAYEQYF. CDR3 nucleotide sequence: TGTGCCAGTAATCCAGGAATCGCCTACGAGCAGTACTTC. The chain is built from TRBV19 and TRBJ2-7; D remains unclear. CDR3 size: 13 residues. The V end lost 7 bases, the J end lost 2 bases, and 12 bases lay between the germline ends. Germline CDR1 LNHDA, CDR2 SQIVND (reference sequence).